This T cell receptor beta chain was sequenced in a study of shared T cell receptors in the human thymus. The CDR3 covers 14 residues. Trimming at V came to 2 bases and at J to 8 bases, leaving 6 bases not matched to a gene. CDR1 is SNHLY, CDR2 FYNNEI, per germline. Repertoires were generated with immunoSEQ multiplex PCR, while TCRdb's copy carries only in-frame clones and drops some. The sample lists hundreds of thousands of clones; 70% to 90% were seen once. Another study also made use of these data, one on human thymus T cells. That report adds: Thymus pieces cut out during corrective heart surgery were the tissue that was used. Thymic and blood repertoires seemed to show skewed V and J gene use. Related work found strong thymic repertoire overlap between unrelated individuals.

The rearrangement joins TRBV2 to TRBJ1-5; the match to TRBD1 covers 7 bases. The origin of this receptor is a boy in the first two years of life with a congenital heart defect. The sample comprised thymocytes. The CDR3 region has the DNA TGTGCCAGCAGTGAATACAGGGGATGGGAGCCCCAGCATTTT. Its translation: CASSEYRGWEPQHF.